There are a few counts of the clone carrying this TCR delta chain. The protein TCRdb lists belongs to a much larger clone and differs from this DNA's translation at residue 5, which points to a read error; the protein shown is made from the DNA. Different DNA sequences within this sample yield the same CDR3. The length of the CDR3 is 19 residues. CDR1 GEAIGNYY and CDR2 EKD come from the germline V gene. J gave up 0 bases and V 3 bases, and 9 bases lay outside the gene matches. This sample is drawn from a study of gamma-delta chains in newborns, infants, children. As for the study in general: Microbial exposure reportedly drives polyclonal innate γδ T cell expansion after birth.

TCRdb re-called clones from the reads using CATT. The sample holds thousands of delta-chain clones, over 0.4% seen once. Input material: blood. The gene calls are TRDV2 and TRDJ3; 8 bases match TRDD3. The receptor's source is a child who was a newborn, infant or young child, either healthy, febrile or measles-vaccinated (not recorded which). As DNA, the CDR3 is TGTGCCTGTGACCCATTGGGGGATCGCAGCTCCTGGGACACCCGACAGATGTTTTTC. It encodes CACDPLGDRSSWDTRQMFF.